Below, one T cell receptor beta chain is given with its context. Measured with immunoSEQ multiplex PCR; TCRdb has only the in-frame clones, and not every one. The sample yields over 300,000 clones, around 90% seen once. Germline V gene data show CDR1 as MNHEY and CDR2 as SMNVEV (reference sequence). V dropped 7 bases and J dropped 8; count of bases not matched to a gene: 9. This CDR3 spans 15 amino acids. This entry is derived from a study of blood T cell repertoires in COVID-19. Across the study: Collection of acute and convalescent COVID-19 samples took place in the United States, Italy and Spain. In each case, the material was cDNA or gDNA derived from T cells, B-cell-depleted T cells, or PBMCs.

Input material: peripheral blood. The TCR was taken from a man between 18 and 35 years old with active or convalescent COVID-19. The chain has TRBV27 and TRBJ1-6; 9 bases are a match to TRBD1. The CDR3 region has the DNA TGTGCCAGCAAGTCCGCGACAGGGGGTTATTCACCCCTCCACTTT. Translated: CASKSATGGYSPLHF.